Below, 7 T cell receptor beta chains from the same sample are listed, as sequenced in a study of T cell responses to AZD1222 COVID-19 vaccine. The protocol was immunoSEQ multiplex PCR, while the TCRdb copy is restricted to in-frame clones and leaves out a portion. The sample carries 120,000 or so clones, less than 95% recorded once. The sequencing used peripheral blood, collected on day 0 of AZD1222 vaccination. The receptor source for this set is an adult in good health.

The chain couples TRBV7-9 to TRBJ2-1; TRBD2 matches 10 bases. V lost 2 bases to trimming and J lost 8 bases; unmatched junction nucleotides: 9. This CDR3 is built from 16 residues. The germline CDR1 and CDR2 sequences are SEHNR and FQNEAQ (reference sequence). CDR3 protein: CASSLRASGSRDEQFF. The CDR3 DNA is TGTGCCAGCAGCTTAAGGGCTAGCGGGAGTCGCGATGAGCAGTTCTTC.

CDR3 sequence reads: CASRSDRANQPQHF. The CDR3 bases are TGTGCCAGCAGGTCGGACAGGGCCAATCAGCCCCAGCATTTT. The chain recombines TRBV6-5 with TRBJ1-5, with TRBD1 identical over 8 bases. This CDR3 is 14 amino acids long. Germline V gene lookup returns CDR1 MNHEY and CDR2 SVGAGI. J gave up 3 bases and V 6 bases, and 4 bases lay outside the gene matches.

Only a few counts were recorded for this clone. The rearrangement joins TRBV5-4 to TRBJ2-5; no clear D. Germline CDR1 is SGHNT and CDR2 is YYREEE (reference sequence). The CDR3 loop spans 15 amino acids. The V end lost 4 bases, the J end lost 0 bases, and 13 bases lay between the germline ends. The DNA of the CDR3 is TGTGCCAGCAGCCCCGCCGTCGGGTACCAAGAGACCCAGTACTTC. Its translation is CASSPAVGYQETQYF.

This clone was observed once. The V and J genes are TRBV7-9 and TRBJ2-7; unclear D gene. The V and J ends lost 3 bases and 1 base respectively, with 7 bases between them. The CDR3 runs to 13 residues. CDR1 is SEHNR and CDR2 is FQNEAQ in the germline V gene (reference sequence). CDR3 amino acids: CASSLQISYEQYF. The CDR3 DNA reads as TGTGCCAGCAGCTTGCAGATTTCCTACGAGCAGTACTTC.

This clone was seen once. The V call is TRBV18, the J call TRBJ2-3, with 9 positions matching TRBD1. CDR1 KGHSH and CDR2 LQKENI come from the germline V gene. The CDR3 runs to 16 residues. The trim removed 3 bases at V and 3 bases at J, leaving 7 bases unmatched. In nucleotides, the CDR3 is TGTGCCAGCTCACCCAACGGACAGGGGCAAACAGATACGCAGTATTTT. Translating gives CASSPNGQGQTDTQYF.

The chain uses TRBV19 and TRBJ1-5; the match to TRBD1 covers 9 bases. This CDR3 spans 16 amino acids. Germline V gene lookup returns CDR1 LNHDA and CDR2 SQIVND (reference sequence). Trimming removed 9 bases from V and 7 bases from J; junction bases left unmatched: 16. Here the CDR3 reads CASTGTGLGRNQPQHF. The CDR3 nucleotides are TGTGCCAGCACCGGGACAGGGTTAGGCAGGAACCAGCCCCAGCATTTT.

This rearrangement joins TRBV6-5 to TRBJ1-1; the D gene is possibly TRBD1 (5 bases). The CDR3 totals 13 residues. With 7 bases removed from V and 2 bases from J, the gap between germline ends came to 11 bases. Germline V lookup: CDR1 MNHEY, CDR2 SVGAGI. For the CDR3, the DNA is TGTGCCAGCACAAGGGGAAGTAACACTGAAGCTTTCTTT. This gives the protein CASTRGSNTEAFF.